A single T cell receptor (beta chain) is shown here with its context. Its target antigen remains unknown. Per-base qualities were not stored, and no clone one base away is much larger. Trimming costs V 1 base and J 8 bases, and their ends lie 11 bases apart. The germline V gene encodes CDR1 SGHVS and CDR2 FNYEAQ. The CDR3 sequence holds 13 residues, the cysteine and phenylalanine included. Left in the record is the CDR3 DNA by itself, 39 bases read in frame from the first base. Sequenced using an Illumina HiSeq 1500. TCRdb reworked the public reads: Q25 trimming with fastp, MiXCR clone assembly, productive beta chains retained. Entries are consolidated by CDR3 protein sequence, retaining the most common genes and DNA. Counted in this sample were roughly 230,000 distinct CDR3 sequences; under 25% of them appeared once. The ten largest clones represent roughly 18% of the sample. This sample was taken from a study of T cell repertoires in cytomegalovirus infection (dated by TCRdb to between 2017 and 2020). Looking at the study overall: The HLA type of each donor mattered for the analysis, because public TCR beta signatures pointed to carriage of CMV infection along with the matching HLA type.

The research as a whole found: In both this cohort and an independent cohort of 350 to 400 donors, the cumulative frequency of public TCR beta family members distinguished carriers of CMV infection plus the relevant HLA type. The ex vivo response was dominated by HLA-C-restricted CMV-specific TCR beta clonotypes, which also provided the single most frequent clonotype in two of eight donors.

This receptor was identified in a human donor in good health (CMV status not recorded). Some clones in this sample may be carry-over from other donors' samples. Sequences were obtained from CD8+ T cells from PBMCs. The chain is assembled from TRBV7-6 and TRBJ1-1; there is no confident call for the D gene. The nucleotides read TGTGCCAGCAGCTTAGGTAGCGGCCTAGAAGCTTTCTTT. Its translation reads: CASSLGSGLEAFF.